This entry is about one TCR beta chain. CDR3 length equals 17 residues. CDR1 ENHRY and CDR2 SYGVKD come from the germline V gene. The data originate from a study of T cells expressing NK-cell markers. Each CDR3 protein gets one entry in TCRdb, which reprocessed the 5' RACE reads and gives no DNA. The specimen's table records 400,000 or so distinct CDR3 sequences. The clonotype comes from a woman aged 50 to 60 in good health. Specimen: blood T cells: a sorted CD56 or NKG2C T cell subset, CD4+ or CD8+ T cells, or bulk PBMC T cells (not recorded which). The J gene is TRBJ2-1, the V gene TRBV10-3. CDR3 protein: CAISGIHSAGPYNEQFF.